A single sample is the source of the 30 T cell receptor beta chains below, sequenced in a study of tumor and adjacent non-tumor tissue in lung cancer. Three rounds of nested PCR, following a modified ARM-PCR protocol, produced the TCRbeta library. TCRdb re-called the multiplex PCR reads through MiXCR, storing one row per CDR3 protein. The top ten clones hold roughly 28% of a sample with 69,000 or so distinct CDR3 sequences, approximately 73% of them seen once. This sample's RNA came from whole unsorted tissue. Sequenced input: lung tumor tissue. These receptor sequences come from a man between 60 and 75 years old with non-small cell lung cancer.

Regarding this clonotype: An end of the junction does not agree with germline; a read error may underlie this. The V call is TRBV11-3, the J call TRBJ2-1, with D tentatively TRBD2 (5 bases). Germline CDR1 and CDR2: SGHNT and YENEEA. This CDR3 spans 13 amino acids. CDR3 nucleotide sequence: TGTGCTAGCAGCTTAGGACTTATCAGTGAGCAGTTCTTC. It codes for CASSLGLISEQFF.

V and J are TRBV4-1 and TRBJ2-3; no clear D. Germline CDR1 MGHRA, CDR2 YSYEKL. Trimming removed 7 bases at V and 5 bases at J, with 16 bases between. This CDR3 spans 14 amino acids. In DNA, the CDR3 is TGCGCCAGCACCCCCCTAGGCAACATAGATACGCAGTATTTT. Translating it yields CASTPLGNIDTQYF.

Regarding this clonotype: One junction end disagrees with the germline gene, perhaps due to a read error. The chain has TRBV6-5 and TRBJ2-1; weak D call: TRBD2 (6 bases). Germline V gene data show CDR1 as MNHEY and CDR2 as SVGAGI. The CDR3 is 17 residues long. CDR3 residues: CASGYSIPRERINEQFF. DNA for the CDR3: TGTGCCAGCGGTTACTCGATTCCCCGGGAGAGGATCAATGAGCAGTTCTTC.

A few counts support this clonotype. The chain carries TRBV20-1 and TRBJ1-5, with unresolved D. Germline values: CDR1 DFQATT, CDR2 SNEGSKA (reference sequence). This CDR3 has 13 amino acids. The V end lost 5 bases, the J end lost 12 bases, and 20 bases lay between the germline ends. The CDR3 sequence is CSADQSSNQLQHF. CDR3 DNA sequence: TGCAGTGCTGACCAATCTAGCAATCAACTCCAGCATTTT.

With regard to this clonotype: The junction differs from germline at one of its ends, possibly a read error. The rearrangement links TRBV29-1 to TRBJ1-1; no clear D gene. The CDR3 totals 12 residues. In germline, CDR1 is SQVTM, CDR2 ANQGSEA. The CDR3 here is CSLKEDRTEVFF. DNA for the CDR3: TGCAGCTTAAAAGAGGATAGGACTGAAGTTTTCTTT.

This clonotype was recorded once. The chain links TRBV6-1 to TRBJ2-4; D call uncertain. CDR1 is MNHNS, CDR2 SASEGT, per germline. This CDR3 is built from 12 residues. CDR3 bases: TGTGACAACAGTGAACTTACGGACATTCAGTACTTC. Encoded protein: CDNSELTDIQYF.

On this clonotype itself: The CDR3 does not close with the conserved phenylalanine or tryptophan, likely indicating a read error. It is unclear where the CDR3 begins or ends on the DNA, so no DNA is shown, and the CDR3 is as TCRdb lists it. The CDR3 here is CSLKEGGTEALS. The V gene is TRBV29-1, the J gene TRBJ1-1; the table's D call TRBD1 went unverified against the DNA. Inclusive of both ends, the CDR3 amounts to 12 amino acids. In germline, CDR1 is SQVTM, CDR2 ANQGSEA.

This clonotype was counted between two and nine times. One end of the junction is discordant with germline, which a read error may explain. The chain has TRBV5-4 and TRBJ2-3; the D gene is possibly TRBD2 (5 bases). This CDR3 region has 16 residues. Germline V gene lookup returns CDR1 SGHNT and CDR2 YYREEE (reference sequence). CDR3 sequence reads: CVSSPIERKPGDTQYF. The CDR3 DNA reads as TGTGTCAGCAGCCCCATCGAGCGGAAGCCGGGAGATACGCAGTATTTT.

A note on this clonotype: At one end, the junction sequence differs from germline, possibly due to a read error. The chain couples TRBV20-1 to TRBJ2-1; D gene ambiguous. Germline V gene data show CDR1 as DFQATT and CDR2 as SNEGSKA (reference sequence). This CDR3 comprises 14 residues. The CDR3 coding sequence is TGTAGTGCTAGACAAAAATCGCACTACAATGAGCAGTTCTTC. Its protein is CSARQKSHYNEQFF.

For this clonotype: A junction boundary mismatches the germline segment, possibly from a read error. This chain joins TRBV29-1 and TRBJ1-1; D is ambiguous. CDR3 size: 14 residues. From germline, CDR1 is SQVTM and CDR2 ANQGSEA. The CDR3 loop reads CSIGIAIGNTEASF. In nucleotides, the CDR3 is TGCAGCATTGGTATAGCCATCGGGAACACTGAAGCTTCCTTT.

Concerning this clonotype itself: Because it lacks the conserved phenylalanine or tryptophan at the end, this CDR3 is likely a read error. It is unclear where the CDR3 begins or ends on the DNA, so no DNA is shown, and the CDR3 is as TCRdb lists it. CDR3 sequence: CASSLAAGEWSETFV. The rearrangement joins TRBV5-1 to TRBJ1-1. Per germline, CDR1 SGHRS and CDR2 YFSETQ. The CDR3 is 15 amino acids in total, end residues counted.

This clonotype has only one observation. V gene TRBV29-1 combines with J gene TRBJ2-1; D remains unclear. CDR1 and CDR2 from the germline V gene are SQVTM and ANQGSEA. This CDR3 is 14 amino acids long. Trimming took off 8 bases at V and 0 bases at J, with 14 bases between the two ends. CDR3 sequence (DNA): TGCAGCTTTGGTAAAACTTCCTCCTACAATGAGCAGTTCTTC. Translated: CSFGKTSSYNEQFF.

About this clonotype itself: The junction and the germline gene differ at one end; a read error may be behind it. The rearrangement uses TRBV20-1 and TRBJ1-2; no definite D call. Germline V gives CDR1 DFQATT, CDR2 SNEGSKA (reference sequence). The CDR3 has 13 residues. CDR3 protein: CSTRTRANYGYTF. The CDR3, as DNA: TGCAGTACTAGAACAAGGGCTAACTATGGATACACCTTC.

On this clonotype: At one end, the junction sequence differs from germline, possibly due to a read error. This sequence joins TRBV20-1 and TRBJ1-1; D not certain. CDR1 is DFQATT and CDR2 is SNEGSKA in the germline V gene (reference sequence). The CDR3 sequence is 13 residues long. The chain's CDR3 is CSATKSMNTEVFF. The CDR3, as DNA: TGCAGTGCTACCAAAAGCATGAACACTGAAGTTTTCTTT.

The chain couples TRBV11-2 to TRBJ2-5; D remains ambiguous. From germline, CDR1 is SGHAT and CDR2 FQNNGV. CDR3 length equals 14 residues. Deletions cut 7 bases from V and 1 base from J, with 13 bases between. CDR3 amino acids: CASNPSAGQETQYF. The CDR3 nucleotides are TGTGCCAGCAACCCCTCAGCAGGCCAAGAGACCCAGTACTTC.

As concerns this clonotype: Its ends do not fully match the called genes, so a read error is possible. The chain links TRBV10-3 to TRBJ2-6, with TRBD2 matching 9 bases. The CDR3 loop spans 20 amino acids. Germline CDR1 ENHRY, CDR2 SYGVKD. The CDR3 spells CTISEHGTCGRDSGANVLTF. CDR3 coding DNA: TGTACCATCAGTGAACATGGGACTTGCGGGAGGGACTCTGGGGCCAACGTGTTGACTTTC.

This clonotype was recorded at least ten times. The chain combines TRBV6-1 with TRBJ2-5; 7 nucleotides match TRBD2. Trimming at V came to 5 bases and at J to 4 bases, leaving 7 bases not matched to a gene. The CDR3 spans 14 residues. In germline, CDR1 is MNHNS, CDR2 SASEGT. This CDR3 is CASSSTSAAETQYF. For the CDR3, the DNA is TGTGCCAGCAGTTCCACTAGCGCGGCAGAGACCCAGTACTTC.

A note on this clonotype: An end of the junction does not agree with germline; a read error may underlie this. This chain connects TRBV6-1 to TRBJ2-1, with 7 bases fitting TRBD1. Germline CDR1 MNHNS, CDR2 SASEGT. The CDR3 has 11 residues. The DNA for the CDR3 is TGTGCAAGCAGTGAGACAGGGAGTCCGTTCTTC. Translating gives CASSETGSPFF.

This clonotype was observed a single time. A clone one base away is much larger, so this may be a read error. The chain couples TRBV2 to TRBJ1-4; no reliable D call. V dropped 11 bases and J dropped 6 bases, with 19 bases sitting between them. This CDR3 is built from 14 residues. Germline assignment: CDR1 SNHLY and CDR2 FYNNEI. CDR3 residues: CAGSEQVEDEKLFF. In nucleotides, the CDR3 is TGTGCCGGCTCGGAGCAGGTAGAGGATGAAAAACTGTTTTTT.

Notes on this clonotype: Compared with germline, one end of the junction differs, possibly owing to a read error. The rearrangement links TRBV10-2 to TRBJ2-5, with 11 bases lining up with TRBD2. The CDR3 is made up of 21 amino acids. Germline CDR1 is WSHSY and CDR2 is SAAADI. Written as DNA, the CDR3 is TGTGCCAGCAGTGAAAGGATGCCGGGACTAGCGGAAGCCAAGTCCCAAGAGACCCAGTATTTC. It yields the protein CASSERMPGLAEAKSQETQYF.

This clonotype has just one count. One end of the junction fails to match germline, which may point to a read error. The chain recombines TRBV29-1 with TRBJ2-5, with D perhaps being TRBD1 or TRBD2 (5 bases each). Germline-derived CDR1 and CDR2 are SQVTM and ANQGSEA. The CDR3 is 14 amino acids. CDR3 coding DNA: TGCAGCGTTGATCGGGGCAGGGTTTCGGAGACCCAGAACTTC. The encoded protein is CSVDRGRVSETQNF.

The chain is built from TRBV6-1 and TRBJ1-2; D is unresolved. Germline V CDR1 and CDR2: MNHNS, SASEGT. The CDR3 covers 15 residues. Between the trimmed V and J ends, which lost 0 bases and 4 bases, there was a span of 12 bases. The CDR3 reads CASSEAEVLTYGYTF. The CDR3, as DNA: TGTGCCAGCAGTGAAGCAGAGGTGCTTACCTATGGCTACACCTTC.

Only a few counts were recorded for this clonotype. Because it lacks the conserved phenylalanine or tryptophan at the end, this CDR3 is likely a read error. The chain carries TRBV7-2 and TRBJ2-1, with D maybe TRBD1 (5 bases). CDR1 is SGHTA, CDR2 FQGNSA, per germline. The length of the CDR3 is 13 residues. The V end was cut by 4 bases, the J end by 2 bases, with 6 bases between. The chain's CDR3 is CASSSGTYNEQFV. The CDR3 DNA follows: TGTGCCAGCAGCTCAGGGACCTACAATGAGCAGTTCGTC.

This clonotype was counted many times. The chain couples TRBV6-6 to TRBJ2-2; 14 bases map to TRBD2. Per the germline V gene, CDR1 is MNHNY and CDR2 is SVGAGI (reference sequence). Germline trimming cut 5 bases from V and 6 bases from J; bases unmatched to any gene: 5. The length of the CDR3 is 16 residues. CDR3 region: CASSGTSGRRAGELFF. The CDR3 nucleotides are TGTGCCAGCAGTGGGACTAGCGGGAGAAGGGCCGGGGAGCTGTTTTTT.

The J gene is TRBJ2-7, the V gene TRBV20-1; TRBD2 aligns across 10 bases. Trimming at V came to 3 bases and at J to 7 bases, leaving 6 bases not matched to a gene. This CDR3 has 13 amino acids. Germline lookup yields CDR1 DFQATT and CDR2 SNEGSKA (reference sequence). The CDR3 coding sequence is TGCAGTGCTAGGTCTAGCGGGAGTTATGAGCAGTACTTC. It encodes CSARSSGSYEQYF.

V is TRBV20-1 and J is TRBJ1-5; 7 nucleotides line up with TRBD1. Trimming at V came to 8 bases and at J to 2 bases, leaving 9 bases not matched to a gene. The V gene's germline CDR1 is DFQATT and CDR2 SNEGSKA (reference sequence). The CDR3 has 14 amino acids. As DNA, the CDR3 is TGCAGTTCTAAACTAACAGGGGGCAATCAGCCCCAGCATTTT. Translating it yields CSSKLTGGNQPQHF.

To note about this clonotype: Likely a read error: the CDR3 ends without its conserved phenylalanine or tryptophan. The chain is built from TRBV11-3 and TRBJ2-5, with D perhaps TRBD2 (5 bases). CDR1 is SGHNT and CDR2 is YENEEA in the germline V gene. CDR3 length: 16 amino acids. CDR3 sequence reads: CASSLGAAAVGETQYI. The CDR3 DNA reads TGTGCCAGCAGCTTAGGGGCAGCGGCGGTGGGTGAGACACAGTACATC.

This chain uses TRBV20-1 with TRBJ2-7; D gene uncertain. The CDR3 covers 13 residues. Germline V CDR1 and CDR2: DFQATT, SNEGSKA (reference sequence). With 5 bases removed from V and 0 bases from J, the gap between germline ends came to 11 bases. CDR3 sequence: CSAVALVSYEQYF. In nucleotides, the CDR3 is TGCAGTGCTGTAGCCCTGGTCTCCTACGAGCAGTACTTC.

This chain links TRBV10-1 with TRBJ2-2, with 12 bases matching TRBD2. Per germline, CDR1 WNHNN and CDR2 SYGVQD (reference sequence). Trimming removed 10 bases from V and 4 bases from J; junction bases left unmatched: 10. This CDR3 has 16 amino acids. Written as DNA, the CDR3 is TGCGCCAACTGTGAGCTAGCGGGAGGGCCCACCGGGGAGCTGTTTTTT. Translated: CANCELAGGPTGELFF.

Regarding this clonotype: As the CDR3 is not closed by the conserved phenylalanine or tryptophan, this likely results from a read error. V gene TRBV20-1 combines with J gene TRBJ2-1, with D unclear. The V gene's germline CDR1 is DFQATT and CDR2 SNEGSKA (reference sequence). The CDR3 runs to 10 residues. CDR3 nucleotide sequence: TGCAATGCAACTGAACCTGAGCAGTTCTTA. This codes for CNATEPEQFL.